This T cell receptor (beta chain) was recovered during a study of T-cell reconstitution after alpha-beta-depleted transplantation in children. The CDR3 has 18 amino acids. Per germline, CDR1 LGHNA and CDR2 YNFKEQ. V lost 0 bases and J lost 3; bases outside the gene matches: 13. Preparation of the TCRbeta library used unique molecular identifiers. TCRdb reprocessed the PCR reads with MiXCR, giving one entry per CDR3 protein. The sample holds approximately 510,000 distinct CDR3 sequences; approximately 20% are singletons and the top ten take around 3.3%. This chain connects TRBV4-2 to TRBJ2-7, with 8 positions matching TRBD2. The source was PBMCs from the stem cell graft donor, collected from the stem cell graft. The receptor was derived from a human donor who donated a stem cell graft to a child with acute lymphoblastic leukemia. CDR3 DNA: TGTGCCAGCAGCCAAGATGATCGGGATGGAGCGGGAGTCTACGAGCAGTACTTC. As protein: CASSQDDRDGAGVYEQYF.